The sequence of this TCR beta chain was determined in a study of T cells after yellow fever vaccination. Looking at the study overall: Low-cell-number fractions were prepared with SMART-Seq v4 Ultra Low Input.

This clonotype was recorded a few times. Its specificity is not known. This CDR3 is 17 amino acids long. V lost 0 bases, J lost 2 bases, and 10 bases stayed unmatched. CDR1 and CDR2 from the germline V gene are SGHRS and YFSETQ. Study results and caveats: Repertoires obtained by FACS sorting could include abundant clonotypes that entered as contaminants from the bulk population.

Using its own MiXCR run on the 5' RACE reads, TCRdb lists one record per CDR3 protein. The sample holds about 400,000 distinct CDR3 sequences; 6% to 8% are singletons and the top ten take approximately 16%. This clonotype originated in a man aged 25 to 45 who received the YFV17D yellow fever vaccine. Specimen: PBMCs, collected 5 days after the yellow fever booster vaccination. J is TRBJ2-5 and V is TRBV5-1; 7 bases are a match to TRBD2. CDR3 bases: TGCGCCAGCAGCTTGGGGAAGGTTTTCGGGGGGCAAGAGACCCAGTACTTC. Encoded protein: CASSLGKVFGGQETQYF.